This T cell receptor (beta chain) was sequenced in a study of shared clonotypes between healthy human individuals. Points from the study as a whole: Sequencing depth was expected to affect clonotype sharing among donors. Memory subsets generally showed lower estimated richness than naive subsets. The generation probabilities recorded for non-shared clonotypes fell below those of clonotypes shared by all four donors. Sampling included only blood; tissue repertoires likely differ.

Germline V CDR1 and CDR2: SGDLS, YYNGEE. The CDR3 totals 14 residues. V lost 3 bases and J 8 bases, leaving 12 bases between the germline ends. Measured with immunoSEQ multiplex PCR; TCRdb has only the in-frame clones, and not every one. The sample contains a few million clones, approximately 95% of which appear only once. On this clone itself: Its antigen is undetermined.

Source material: naive CD4+ T cells sorted from blood. Subset in this sample: CD45RA+ positively selected. The V and J genes are TRBV9 and TRBJ1-6, with D unclear. This TCR was sampled from a man between 18 and 35 years old in good health. CDR3 nucleotides: TGTGCCAGCAGCGGGCTTGGGCGGGATTCACCCCTCCACTTT. It yields the protein CASSGLGRDSPLHF.